One sample yielded the 27 T cell receptor beta chains listed below, sequenced in a study of cytomegalovirus exposure and HLA in healthy donors. PCR used 60 Vbeta primers and 13 Jbeta primers. TCRdb's table, derived via immunoSEQ multiplex PCR, lists solely in-frame clones and lacks some. The sample consists of fewer than 200,000 clones, roughly 85% of them appearing once. Specimen: PBMCs. The receptors were sampled from a man in his forties in good health and CMV-seronegative.

This clone was seen a handful of times. The CDR3 is CATQSGTSVYEQYF. The CDR3 DNA follows: TGTGCCACCCAATCCGGGACTAGCGTCTACGAGCAGTACTTC. The chain employs TRBV28 and TRBJ2-5, with 10 bases that match TRBD2. The J call may be in error: the DNA end matches TRBJ2-7 better. Germline values: CDR1 MDHEN, CDR2 SYDVKM. This CDR3 has 14 residues.

The chain links TRBV7-2 to TRBJ2-5; 8 nucleotides match TRBD2. Trimming at V came to 4 bases and at J to 4 bases, leaving 8 bases not matched to a gene. Germline V gives CDR1 SGHTA, CDR2 FQGNSA. The CDR3 has 15 amino acids. CDR3: CASSSPWAGGETQYF. As DNA, the CDR3 is TGTGCCAGCAGCTCTCCGTGGGCGGGGGGAGAGACCCAGTACTTC.

The chain employs TRBV4-2 and TRBJ2-2, with 8 bases aligning to TRBD1. Germline CDR1 LGHNA, CDR2 YNFKEQ. J gave up 5 bases and V 6 bases, and 5 bases lay outside the gene matches. This CDR3 has 14 residues. CDR3 amino acids: CASSRTGPTGELFF. The CDR3 nucleotides are TGTGCCAGCAGTCGGACAGGGCCGACCGGGGAGCTGTTTTTT.

The chain employs TRBV11-2 and TRBJ2-1, with D maybe TRBD1 (6 bases). CDR3 length: 14 amino acids. Germline loops: CDR1 SGHAT, CDR2 FQNNGV. Trimming took off 7 bases at V and 3 bases at J, with 13 bases between the two ends. The CDR3 DNA is TGTGCCAGCACCCGGACAGCCTACTACAATGAGCAGTTCTTC. This sequence encodes CASTRTAYYNEQFF. The complete variable domain, with remaining parts taken from reference TRBV11-2 and TRBJ2-1, reads EAGVAQSPRYKIIEKRQSVAFWCNPISGHATLYWYQQILGQGPKLLIQFQNNGVVDDSQLPKDRFSAERLKGVDSTLKIQPAKLEDSAVYLCASTRTAYYNEQFFGPGTRLTVL.

The rearrangement links TRBV5-4 to TRBJ1-2; the match to TRBD1 covers 8 bases. The J segment lost 4 bases and the V segment lost 0 bases, leaving 2 bases of the junction unmatched. The germline gives CDR1 SGHNT, CDR2 YYREEE (reference sequence). This CDR3 has 14 amino acids. CDR3 protein: CASSLDRGGYGYTF. The CDR3 coding sequence is TGTGCCAGCAGCTTGGACAGGGGGGGCTATGGCTACACCTTC.

This chain links TRBV30 with TRBJ1-5; D might be TRBD1 (6 bases). Germline V CDR1 and CDR2: GTSNPN, SVGIG (reference sequence). Trimming cost V 2 bases and J 5 bases, with 10 bases left between them. CDR3 length equals 13 residues. In DNA, the CDR3 is TGTGCCTGGAGTATGGCAGGGGATCAGCCCCAGCATTTT. As protein: CAWSMAGDQPQHF. The full variable domain, in which reference TRBV30 and TRBJ1-5 provide the parts outside the CDR3, is SQTIHQWPATLVQPVGSPLSLECTVEGTSNPNLYWYRQAAGRGLQLLFYSVGIGQISSEVPQNLSASRPQDRQFILSSKKLLLSDSGFYLCAWSMAGDQPQHFGDGTRLSIL.

The V and J genes are TRBV19 and TRBJ2-7, with 7 bases identical to TRBD1. CDR3 length: 15 amino acids. Trimming at V came to 2 bases and at J to 3 bases, leaving 7 bases not matched to a gene. Germline V lookup: CDR1 LNHDA, CDR2 SQIVND (reference sequence). Written as DNA, the CDR3 is TGTGCCAGTAGTATAAAGACCGGGACAGTCTACGAGCAGTACTTC. Translated: CASSIKTGTVYEQYF.

The gene calls are TRBV27 and TRBJ2-2; TRBD1 matches at 7 bases. The trim removed 6 bases at V and 4 bases at J, leaving 8 bases unmatched. The CDR3 is 15 residues long. In germline, CDR1 is MNHEY, CDR2 SMNVEV (reference sequence). CDR3 DNA sequence: TGTGCCAGCAGCTCATCACAGGGGATCACCGGGGAGCTGTTTTTT. It encodes CASSSSQGITGELFF.

This clone was detected only once. CDR3 sequence (DNA): TGTGCCAGCAGCCCACCTCTGGCAGGCTACACCTTC. Its translation: CASSPPLAGYTF. The J gene is TRBJ1-2, the V gene TRBV7-2, with no clear D. The CDR3 covers 12 residues. V shed 5 bases and J shed 8 bases, with 12 bases lying between them. CDR1 and CDR2 (germline): SGHTA, FQGNSA.

V is TRBV6-1 and J is TRBJ1-2, with D possibly being TRBD1 (5 bases). This CDR3 comprises 15 residues. The germline CDR1 and CDR2 sequences are MNHNS and SASEGT. V gave up 6 bases and J gave up 5 bases, with 19 bases separating them. The CDR3 bases are TGTGCCAGCAGGGTATCCCCTCAGGGTATTTATGGCTACACCTTC. Its translation is CASRVSPQGIYGYTF.

In regard to this clone: This CDR3 is also generated by other DNA sequences in the sample. The CDR3 coding sequence is TGTGCCAGCAGTCCTCGGGACAGGGTTTTCGTAGAACTGTTTTTT. Its translation is CASSPRDRVFVELFF. The chain joins TRBV6-5 to TRBJ1-4, with 9 nucleotides matching TRBD1. The CDR3 length is 15 residues. Germline values: CDR1 MNHEY, CDR2 SVGAGI. With V trimmed by 5 bases and J by 12 bases, 13 bases remained unmatched.

Comment on this clone: One end of the junction varies from germline; a read error may be responsible. The CDR3 sequence is CSSSLDGGAYEQYF. The CDR3 nucleotides read TGTTCCAGCAGCTTAGATGGGGGCGCCTACGAGCAGTACTTC. The V call is TRBV7-9, the J call TRBJ2-5; D perhaps matches TRBD1 (6 bases). The closer fit of TRBJ2-7 to the DNA end suggests the J call may be wrong. The CDR3 runs 14 residues. Germline CDR1 reads SEHNR; CDR2 reads FQNEAQ (reference sequence).

The chain combines TRBV5-1 with TRBJ2-2; the match to TRBD1 covers 12 bases. The germline V gene encodes CDR1 SGHRS and CDR2 YFSETQ. The CDR3 totals 14 residues. The J segment lost 8 bases and the V segment lost 7 bases, leaving 6 bases of the junction unmatched. The CDR3 DNA reads as TGCGCCAGCCGGGGACAGGGGGCGTTTGGGGAGCTGTTTTTT. Amino acids: CASRGQGAFGELFF.

This clone occurred a few times. The chain is built from TRBV5-1 and TRBJ2-3; TRBD2 agrees at 9 bases. Per the germline V gene, CDR1 is SGHRS and CDR2 is YFSETQ. Unmatched junction bases numbered 5, after V lost 0 bases and J lost 3 bases. The CDR3 spans 16 residues. The CDR3 loop is CASSLVLAGHTDTQYF. As DNA, the CDR3 is TGCGCCAGCAGCTTGGTGCTAGCGGGACATACAGATACGCAGTATTTT. Full variable domain (rest looked up from reference TRBV5-1 and TRBJ2-3): KAGVTQTPRYLIKTRGQQVTLSCSPISGHRSVSWYQQTPGQGLQFLFEYFSETQRNKGNFPGRFSGRQFSNSRSEMNVSTLELGDSALYLCASSLVLAGHTDTQYFGPGTRLTVL.

The chain is built from TRBV27 and TRBJ2-7; 7 nucleotides align to TRBD2. Germline V gene lookup returns CDR1 MNHEY and CDR2 SMNVEV (reference sequence). This CDR3 is 14 amino acids long. Trimming took 6 bases from V and 5 from J; bases not matched to a gene: 10. In DNA form, the CDR3 reads TGTGCCAGCAGACCACTAGCGCCCTTAGACGAGCAGTACTTC. Translation: CASRPLAPLDEQYF.

V is TRBV7-9 and J is TRBJ1-2; D is uncertain. Per germline, CDR1 SEHNR and CDR2 FQNEAQ (reference sequence). The V gene lost 4 bases and the J gene lost 3 bases, with 15 bases spanning the gap. This CDR3 is built from 15 residues. CDR3 coding DNA: TGTGCCAGCAGCTCCACTACCGACGGGGACTATGGCTACACCTTC. It specifies CASSSTTDGDYGYTF.

The V and J genes are TRBV5-1 and TRBJ1-2; TRBD1 matches 10 bases. In germline, CDR1 is SGHRS, CDR2 YFSETQ. The CDR3 has 13 amino acids. Trimming cost V 5 bases and J 11 bases; bases outside gene matches: 9. The CDR3 nucleotides are TGCGCCAGCAGGACGGGTGGACAGGGGGGTTACACCTTC. This translates into CASRTGGQGGYTF.

This sequence joins TRBV28 and TRBJ1-2, with TRBD1 matching over 10 bases. The CDR3 runs to 16 residues. V was clipped by 3 bases and J by 7 bases; unmatched bases: 11. From germline, CDR1 is MDHEN and CDR2 SYDVKM. The CDR3: CASSFGQGVAFGGYTF. The CDR3 DNA reads TGTGCCAGCAGTTTCGGACAGGGGGTGGCTTTCGGTGGCTACACCTTC.

The chain uses TRBV7-2 and TRBJ2-7; D is perhaps TRBD2 (7 bases). This CDR3 is 16 amino acids long. Germline lookup yields CDR1 SGHTA and CDR2 FQGNSA. The V end lost 5 bases, the J end lost 7 bases, and 24 bases lay between the germline ends. The CDR3 here is CASSDGGAGAVLEQYF. CDR3 in DNA: TGTGCCAGCAGCGACGGAGGGGCGGGGGCCGTGTTAGAGCAGTACTTC. Full variable domain (missing parts from reference TRBV7-2 and TRBJ2-7): GAGVSQSPSNKVTEKGKDVELRCDPISGHTALYWYRQSLGQGLEFLIYFQGNSAPDKSGLPSDRFSAERTGGSVSTLTIQRTQQEDSAVYLCASSDGGAGAVLEQYFGPGTRLTVT.

Notes on this clone: Other DNA sequences in this specimen translate into the identical CDR3. The chain uses TRBV6-5 and TRBJ1-1; tentatively, D is TRBD1 (5 bases). The CDR3 runs to 14 residues. Germline lookup yields CDR1 MNHEY and CDR2 SVGAGI. V dropped 7 bases and J dropped 6 bases, with 18 bases sitting between them. CDR3 sequence (DNA): TGTGCCAGCACCAAGCCGACGGGGGACGCTGAAGCTTTCTTT. It translates to CASTKPTGDAEAFF.

This chain connects TRBV30 to TRBJ1-5, with 7 bases aligning to TRBD1. J lost 7 bases, V lost 3 bases, and 6 bases had no gene match. The CDR3 contains 13 residues. CDR1 and CDR2 (germline): GTSNPN, SVGIG (reference sequence). The CDR3 reads CAWRMTGSQPQHF. The CDR3 DNA follows: TGTGCCTGGAGGATGACAGGGAGCCAGCCCCAGCATTTT.

The rearrangement uses TRBV18 and TRBJ2-1; 7 bases line up with TRBD2. Germline V gives CDR1 KGHSH, CDR2 LQKENI. V dropped 7 bases and J dropped 5; count of bases not matched to a gene: 8. The CDR3 is 14 amino acids. The CDR3 DNA is TGTGCCAGCTGTCCCTTTCGGGGGGACAATGAGCAGTTCTTC. Protein product: CASCPFRGDNEQFF.

The genes are TRBV7-2 and TRBJ1-2; 9 positions agree with TRBD1. This CDR3 region has 15 residues. Trimming removed 5 bases from V and 8 bases from J; junction bases left unmatched: 12. The germline gives CDR1 SGHTA, CDR2 FQGNSA. CDR3 sequence (DNA): TGTGCCAGCAGCACACCTGGGACAGGGTCGGGGGGCTACACCTTC. It encodes CASSTPGTGSGGYTF. Filled out from reference TRBV7-2 and TRBJ1-2, the complete variable domain reads GAGVSQSPSNKVTEKGKDVELRCDPISGHTALYWYRQSLGQGLEFLIYFQGNSAPDKSGLPSDRFSAERTGGSVSTLTIQRTQQEDSAVYLCASSTPGTGSGGYTFGSGTRLTVV.

In its sample, this clone was seen a few times. The chain has TRBV5-1 and TRBJ2-6, with unresolved D. Germline V gives CDR1 SGHRS, CDR2 YFSETQ. The CDR3 covers 17 residues. V dropped 2 bases and J dropped 0 bases, with 12 bases sitting between them. This CDR3 is CASSFGLTSSGANVLTF. The CDR3 DNA reads TGCGCCAGCAGCTTTGGGCTCACTTCCTCTGGGGCCAACGTCCTGACTTTC.

This chain joins TRBV7-2 and TRBJ1-3, with a weak D call TRBD1 (6 bases). Trimming cost V 1 base and J 4 bases, with 11 bases left between them. Germline assignment: CDR1 SGHTA and CDR2 FQGNSA. The CDR3 consists of 15 residues. The CDR3 here is CASSLVGAGGNTIYF. In DNA, the CDR3 is TGTGCCAGCAGCTTAGTGGGGGCAGGCGGAAACACCATATATTTT.

The chain employs TRBV28 and TRBJ2-7; 16 bases are a match to TRBD2. CDR1 MDHEN and CDR2 SYDVKM come from the germline V gene. The J segment lost 4 bases and the V segment lost 2 bases, leaving 14 bases of the junction unmatched. The CDR3 spans 20 residues. The CDR3 region has the DNA TGTGCCAGCAGTTTAGTCCTCGGGACTAGCGGGAGGGCCTCTCAATACGAGCAGTACTTC. Its protein is CASSLVLGTSGRASQYEQYF. Based on the CDR3 plus reference TRBV28 and TRBJ2-7, the full variable domain is DVKVTQSSRYLVKRTGEKVFLECVQDMDHENMFWYRQDPGLGLRLIYFSYDVKMKEKGDIPEGYSVSREKKERFSLILESASTNQTSMYLCASSLVLGTSGRASQYEQYFGPGTRLTVT.

V and J are TRBV7-9 and TRBJ1-4; 11 bases map to TRBD1. J lost 10 bases, V lost 2 bases, and 3 bases had no gene match. In germline, CDR1 is SEHNR, CDR2 FQNEAQ (reference sequence). This CDR3 spans 14 amino acids. DNA of the CDR3: TGTGCCAGCAGCTTATGGACAGGGGGCGGAAAACTGTTTTTT. Translated: CASSLWTGGGKLFF. Supplemented by reference TRBV7-9 and TRBJ1-4, the full variable domain reads DTGVSQNPRHKITKRGQNVTFRCDPISEHNRLYWYRQTLGQGPEFLTYFQNEAQLEKSRLLSDRFSAERPKGSFSTLEIQRTEQGDSAMYLCASSLWTGGGKLFFGSGTQLSVL.